This TCR beta chain was retrieved from a study of blood T cells in healthy people across ages. General study points: Both naive CD4+ cell counts and diversity were greater in long-lived donors than in aged donors. Unknown donor CMV status possibly confounded expanded clonotype changes.

A second PCR of about 7 to 12 cycles used a sample-barcoded 5' primer and a J-beta primer mix. One entry per CDR3 protein, called by TCRdb with MiXCR from the 5' RACE reads. In the table there are about 580,000 distinct CDR3 sequences, 40% to 55% of which are singletons. Extraction of total RNA produced a minimum of 5 micrograms from each sample. Regarding this clonotype: Its specificity is unknown.

The sequencing input was blood. The sequence was collected from a man older than 75 in good health.

CDR3 sequence (DNA): TGCGCCAGCAATGTTGGACAGGGTACTTCACCCCTCCACTTT. Protein product: CASNVGQGTSPLHF. The chain couples TRBV5-1 to TRBJ1-6, with 8 nucleotides matching TRBD1. Germline CDR1 and CDR2: SGHRS and YFSETQ. Trimming cost V 6 bases and J 9 bases; bases outside gene matches: 8. This CDR3 is 14 amino acids long.